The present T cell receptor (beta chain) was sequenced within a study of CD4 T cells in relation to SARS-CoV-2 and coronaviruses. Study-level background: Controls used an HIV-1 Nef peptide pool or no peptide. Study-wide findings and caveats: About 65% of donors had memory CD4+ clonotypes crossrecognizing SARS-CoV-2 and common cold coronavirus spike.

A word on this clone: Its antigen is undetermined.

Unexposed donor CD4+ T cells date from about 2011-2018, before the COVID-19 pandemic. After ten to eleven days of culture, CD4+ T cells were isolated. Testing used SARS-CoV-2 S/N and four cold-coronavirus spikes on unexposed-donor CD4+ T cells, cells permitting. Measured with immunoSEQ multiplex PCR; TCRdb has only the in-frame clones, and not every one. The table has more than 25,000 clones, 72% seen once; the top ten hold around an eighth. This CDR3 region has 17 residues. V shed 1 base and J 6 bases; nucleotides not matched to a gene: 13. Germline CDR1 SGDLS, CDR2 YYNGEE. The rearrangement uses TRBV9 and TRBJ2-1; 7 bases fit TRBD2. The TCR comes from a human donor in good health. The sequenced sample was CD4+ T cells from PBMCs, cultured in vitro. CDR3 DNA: TGTGCCAGCAGCGTAAGCCCGTTGCCTAGCGGTTTCAATGAGCAGTTCTTC. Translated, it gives CASSVSPLPSGFNEQFF.